The 20 T cell receptor beta chains presented below share a single source sample, sequenced in a study of blood T cell repertoires in COVID-19. Repertoires were generated with immunoSEQ multiplex PCR, while TCRdb's copy carries only in-frame clones and drops some. This sample has 350,000 to 450,000 clones, with about 85% found just once. Sequenced input: peripheral blood. These receptors all come from a woman younger than 30 with acute or convalescent COVID-19.

The J gene is TRBJ2-3, the V gene TRBV5-6, with D possibly TRBD1 on 5 matching bases. Trimming shortened V by 1 base and J by 1 base, and 10 bases separated the two germline ends. The CDR3 contains 15 residues. From germline, CDR1 is SGHDT and CDR2 YYEEEE. The CDR3 DNA follows: TGTGCCAGCAGCTTGACAGGCTCGGGCACAGATACGCAGTATTTT. It translates to CASSLTGSGTDTQYF.

V usage is TRBV28 and J usage is TRBJ1-4; 8 nucleotides align to TRBD1. J lost 2 bases, V lost 4 bases, and 6 bases had no gene match. The CDR3 runs to 16 residues. CDR1 and CDR2 (germline): MDHEN, SYDVKM. The CDR3 region has the DNA TGTGCCAGCAGTTGGCCTAGGGACAGGACTAATGAAAAACTGTTTTTT. Translating gives CASSWPRDRTNEKLFF. The variable domain in full, with the rest retrieved from reference TRBV28 and TRBJ1-4, is DVKVTQSSRYLVKRTGEKVFLECVQDMDHENMFWYRQDPGLGLRLIYFSYDVKMKEKGDIPEGYSVSREKKERFSLILESASTNQTSMYLCASSWPRDRTNEKLFFGSGTQLSVL.

The V and J genes are TRBV7-2 and TRBJ1-2; tentatively, D is TRBD1 (6 bases). This CDR3 contains 15 residues. The germline gives CDR1 SGHTA, CDR2 FQGNSA. The germline V and J ends were trimmed by 5 bases and 3 bases, with 16 bases remaining between them. The CDR3, as DNA: TGTGCCAGCAGCCCCCATAGGGACAAATACTATGGCTACACCTTC. Its translation: CASSPHRDKYYGYTF.

The V call is TRBV9, the J call TRBJ2-2; perhaps TRBD1 as D (5 bases). This CDR3 comprises 13 residues. Trimming left V 0 bases short and J 10 bases short, with 10 bases between. Germline V gene lookup returns CDR1 SGDLS and CDR2 YYNGEE. DNA of the CDR3: TGTGCCAGCAGCGTAGAGGGGATGGAGGAGCTGTTTTTT. This codes for CASSVEGMEELFF.

The table lists this clone with a count of one. The V call is TRBV24-1, the J call TRBJ2-2; possible D gene TRBD1, 6 bases. The CDR3 totals 16 residues. V lost 3 bases and J 0 bases, leaving 10 bases between the germline ends. The germline V gene encodes CDR1 KGHDR and CDR2 SFDVKD. CDR3 nucleotides: TGTGCCACCAGTGATCCCACAGGGTCGAACACCGGGGAGCTGTTTTTT. As protein: CATSDPTGSNTGELFF.

The chain has TRBV12-3 or TRBV12-4 and TRBJ2-2; unclear D gene. Trimming left V 6 bases short and J 6 bases short, with 11 bases between. The CDR3 spans 13 residues. The CDR3 loop reads CASSPRLAGELFF. The CDR3 nucleotides read TGTGCCAGCAGCCCTAGATTGGCCGGGGAGCTGTTTTTT.

J is TRBJ1-1 and V is TRBV5-1; 8 bases line up with TRBD1. This CDR3 is built from 16 residues. Germline values: CDR1 SGHRS, CDR2 YFSETQ. The trim removed 3 bases at V and 5 bases at J, leaving 12 bases unmatched. The CDR3 coding sequence is TGCGCCAGCAGCTGGGGGGCAGGGGGCGCGGAAACTGAAGCTTTCTTT. It specifies CASSWGAGGAETEAFF.

The gene calls are TRBV10-3 and TRBJ2-7, with a weak D call TRBD2 (6 bases). The CDR3 is 14 residues long. Trimming stripped 5 bases from V and 2 bases from J, with 13 bases between. Germline V gene data show CDR1 as ENHRY and CDR2 as SYGVKD. Written as DNA, the CDR3 is TGTGCCATCAGTAGTGGGGACTCCACCTACGAGCAGTACTTC. This translates into CAISSGDSTYEQYF.

CDR3 residues: CASRGDGGNTIYF. CDR3 DNA: TGTGCCAGCCGCGGGGACGGTGGAAACACCATATATTTT. The chain employs TRBV12-3 or TRBV12-4 and TRBJ1-3, with D perhaps matching TRBD1 (5 bases). The CDR3 is 13 amino acids. V lost 8 bases and J 3 bases, leaving 11 bases between the germline ends.

V and J are TRBV7-6 and TRBJ2-3, with 10 bases matching TRBD2. V lost 5 bases and J lost 1; bases outside the gene matches: 3. CDR1 and CDR2 from the germline V gene are SGHVS and FNYEAQ. The CDR3 covers 15 residues. CDR3: CASSRGTSGTDTQYF. The CDR3, as DNA: TGTGCCAGCAGCCGCGGGACTAGCGGCACAGATACGCAGTATTTT.

The V gene is TRBV27, the J gene TRBJ1-2; 7 bases map to TRBD1. Looked up from germline, CDR1 is MNHEY and CDR2 is SMNVEV (reference sequence). The CDR3 sequence is 13 residues long. V lost 6 bases to trimming and J lost 4 bases; unmatched junction nucleotides: 5. As DNA, the CDR3 is TGTGCCAGCAGCCCTCGGGACAGCTATGGCTACACCTTC. Its protein is CASSPRDSYGYTF.

This chain uses TRBV20-1 with TRBJ2-1; 9 bases map to TRBD2. The germline V gene has CDR1 DFQATT and CDR2 SNEGSKA (reference sequence). The V and J ends lost 3 bases and 0 bases, in that order; junction bases with no gene match: 6. CDR3 length: 16 residues. As DNA, the CDR3 is TGCAGTGCTAGTGCCTATAGCGGGAGCTCCTACAATGAGCAGTTCTTC. Encoded protein: CSASAYSGSSYNEQFF.

V and J are TRBV4-1 and TRBJ1-1; D remains ambiguous. The germline gives CDR1 MGHRA, CDR2 YSYEKL. V lost 2 bases to trimming and J lost 0 bases, with 7 bases between them. This CDR3 comprises 14 residues. CDR3 in amino acids: CASSQINLNTEAFF. The CDR3 nucleotides read TGCGCCAGCAGCCAAATAAACTTGAACACTGAAGCTTTCTTT.

This clone was counted between two and nine times. This sequence joins TRBV5-4 and TRBJ2-7; 13 nucleotides agree with TRBD2. V lost 1 base and J lost 6; bases outside the gene matches: 7. The CDR3 extends over 16 amino acids. CDR1 SGHNT and CDR2 YYREEE come from the germline V gene (reference sequence). The DNA for the CDR3 is TGTGCCAGCAGCTTGTGGGGGACTAGCGGGGCCGGCGAGCAGTACTTC. It codes for CASSLWGTSGAGEQYF.

V is TRBV25-1 and J is TRBJ1-1; 9 nucleotides align to TRBD1. The CDR3 loop spans 16 amino acids. V trimming: 1 base; J trimming: 1 base; junction bases outside the gene matches: 4. Germline loops: CDR1 MGHDK, CDR2 SYGVNS. The CDR3 coding sequence is TGTGCCAGCAGTGAATCTGGACAGGGGACGAACACTGAAGCTTTCTTT. It translates to CASSESGQGTNTEAFF. Looking up the rest from reference TRBV25-1 and TRBJ1-1 gives the full variable domain: EADIYQTPRYLVIGTGKKITLECSQTMGHDKMYWYQQDPGMELHLIHYSYGVNSTEKGDLSSESTVSRIRTEHFPLTLESARPSHTSQYLCASSESGQGTNTEAFFGQGTRLTVV.

The DNA for the CDR3 is TGTGCCAGCAGCGCTCGACAGGGTGCCCTGAATGAGCAGTTCTTC. It encodes CASSARQGALNEQFF. The V and J genes are TRBV7-2 and TRBJ2-1, with TRBD1 matching 7 bases. Trimming took 5 bases from V and 7 from J; bases not matched to a gene: 11. The CDR3 runs 15 residues. Germline CDR1 SGHTA, CDR2 FQGNSA.

In nucleotides, the CDR3 is TGTGCCAGCAGCCGACTAACCCTCTCTGGAAACACCATATATTTT. Amino acid sequence: CASSRLTLSGNTIYF. The chain has TRBV6-2 or TRBV6-3 and TRBJ1-3; D gene ambiguous. The germline V and J ends were trimmed by 6 bases and 0 bases, with 12 bases remaining between them. Germline V CDR1 and CDR2: MNHEY, SVGEGT. The CDR3 is 15 residues long.

The CDR3 DNA is TGTGCCAGCAGCCCTGCCGGGACAGCCTATGGCTACACCTTC. This encodes CASSPAGTAYGYTF. The chain employs TRBV27 and TRBJ1-2; 7 nucleotides line up with TRBD1. J lost 4 bases, V lost 6 bases, and 8 bases had no gene match. Germline loops: CDR1 MNHEY, CDR2 SMNVEV (reference sequence). This CDR3 region has 14 residues.

The chain has TRBV4-1 and TRBJ2-7; 7 bases line up with TRBD1. Trimming removed 3 bases from V and 3 bases from J; junction bases left unmatched: 5. This CDR3 is 14 amino acids long. Germline loops: CDR1 MGHRA, CDR2 YSYEKL. CDR3 nucleotides: TGCGCCAGCAGCCAGGACAGGAAAATCTACGAGCAGTACTTC. It translates to CASSQDRKIYEQYF.

V usage is TRBV7-9 and J usage is TRBJ1-4, with 7 bases fitting TRBD1. Germline assignment: CDR1 SEHNR and CDR2 FQNEAQ (reference sequence). Trimming cost V 4 bases and J 8 bases; bases outside gene matches: 13. The CDR3 covers 16 residues. The CDR3 DNA reads TGTGCCAGCAGCTCCACTCCGGGACAGAGAGGGGAAAAACTGTTTTTT. Translating it yields CASSSTPGQRGEKLFF.